The 15 T cell receptor beta chains below were found in one sample sequenced in a study of cytomegalovirus exposure and HLA in healthy donors. A multiplex PCR was run with 60 Vbeta primers and 13 Jbeta primers. Sequencing was performed with immunoSEQ multiplex PCR; in TCRdb, only in-frame clones are kept and a portion is missing. The sample contains roughly 180,000 clones, around 72% of which appear only once. Sequencing was done on a sample of PBMCs. These receptors were taken from a female donor in good health and CMV-seronegative.

The rearrangement uses TRBV10-2 and TRBJ2-3; perhaps TRBD1 as D (5 bases). V was cut by 2 bases and J by 2 bases, with 8 bases left in between. CDR3 length: 14 amino acids. The germline gives CDR1 WSHSY, CDR2 SAAADI. The CDR3: CASSEGRATDTQYF. The CDR3 DNA follows: TGCGCCAGCAGTGAGGGCAGGGCCACAGATACGCAGTATTTT.

V and J are TRBV18 and TRBJ2-7, with 9 bases identical to TRBD1. From germline, CDR1 is KGHSH and CDR2 LQKENI. The junction had 0 bases not matched to a gene; V was cut back by 4 bases and J by 2 bases. The CDR3 loop spans 13 amino acids. DNA for the CDR3: TGTGCCAGCTCACGGACAGGGGCCTACGAGCAGTACTTC. As protein: CASSRTGAYEQYF.

The chain is built from TRBV5-5 and TRBJ2-5, with a possible D match to TRBD2 (6 bases). CDR1 and CDR2 from the germline V gene are SGHKS and YYEKEE (reference sequence). V dropped 4 bases and J dropped 4 bases, with 14 bases sitting between them. There are 14 residues in the CDR3. CDR3 in amino acids: CASSPWGVGETQYF. CDR3 in DNA: TGTGCCAGCAGCCCCTGGGGGGTTGGAGAGACCCAGTACTTC.

This clone was seen a handful of times. This chain joins TRBV6-5 and TRBJ1-2, with D tentatively TRBD1 (5 bases). Per the germline V gene, CDR1 is MNHEY and CDR2 is SVGAGI. V gave up 2 bases and J gave up 6 bases, with 16 bases separating them. The CDR3 is made up of 15 amino acids. As DNA, the CDR3 is TGTGCCAGCAGTTACCAGACCTCGGGGGGGGATGGCTACACCTTC. It codes for CASSYQTSGGDGYTF.

The chain has TRBV19 and TRBJ1-5, with TRBD1 matching over 8 bases. CDR3 length: 16 residues. Trimming cost V 2 bases and J 7 bases; bases outside gene matches: 10. Germline V lookup: CDR1 LNHDA, CDR2 SQIVND (reference sequence). The CDR3 DNA reads as TGTGCCAGTAGTATAAGAGGCAGGGGGCGCGGACAGCCCCAGCATTTT. This codes for CASSIRGRGRGQPQHF.

V is TRBV9 and J is TRBJ1-1; TRBD1 is a possible D gene (5 bases). This CDR3 contains 16 residues. CDR1 and CDR2 from the germline V gene are SGDLS and YYNGEE. Trimming removed 0 bases at V and 1 base at J, with 13 bases between. The CDR3 sequence is CASSVGRGQGNTEAFF. In DNA form, the CDR3 reads TGTGCCAGCAGCGTAGGAAGGGGCCAGGGGAACACTGAAGCTTTCTTT.

The chain has TRBV30 and TRBJ1-2; D is unclear. From germline, CDR1 is GTSNPN and CDR2 SVGIG (reference sequence). V was clipped by 2 bases and J by 1 base, with 11 bases between them. The CDR3 extends over 14 amino acids. For the CDR3, the DNA is TGTGCCTGGAGTATGAGCGCCGTTAACTATGGCTACACCTTC. Its translation: CAWSMSAVNYGYTF.

V usage is TRBV9 and J usage is TRBJ1-1; D is undetermined. Trimming took 5 bases from V and 1 from J, leaving 12 bases between them. Germline values: CDR1 SGDLS, CDR2 YYNGEE. There are 14 residues in the CDR3. The CDR3: CASSYRQANTEAFF. The CDR3 bases are TGTGCCAGCAGTTACCGACAAGCGAACACTGAAGCTTTCTTT.

This sequence joins TRBV12-5 and TRBJ1-1; TRBD1 matches at 7 bases. The V gene's germline CDR1 is LGHNT and CDR2 FRNRAP. V dropped 1 base and J dropped 5; count of bases not matched to a gene: 4. The CDR3 is made up of 14 amino acids. The CDR3 loop is CASGLDDRVTEAFF. CDR3 coding DNA: TGTGCTAGTGGTTTGGACGACAGGGTAACTGAAGCTTTCTTT.

This chain joins TRBV4-3 and TRBJ2-1, with 10 bases that match TRBD2. The CDR3 has 15 amino acids. The V gene's germline CDR1 is LGHNA and CDR2 YSLEER. V shed 3 bases and J 4 bases; nucleotides not matched to a gene: 3. The CDR3 here is CASSQLAGEYNEQFF. CDR3 DNA: TGCGCCAGCAGCCAGCTAGCGGGGGAGTACAATGAGCAGTTCTTC.

The chain employs TRBV7-3 and TRBJ2-1, with no clear D. Germline V lookup: CDR1 SGHTA, CDR2 FQGTGA. This CDR3 comprises 14 residues. Deletions cut 1 base from V and 7 bases from J, with 11 bases between. The CDR3 loop is CASSLNPGGNEQFF. The CDR3 DNA follows: TGTGCCAGCAGCTTAAACCCCGGTGGTAATGAGCAGTTCTTC.

This clone has only a few counts. One junction end does not reproduce the germline sequence, and a read error may be involved. The CDR3 nucleotides are TGTGCCGGCAGTTACTCGAGCGGGAGCCCAGATACGCAGTATTTT. This gives the protein CAGSYSSGSPDTQYF. The chain has TRBV6-5 and TRBJ2-3, with 8 nucleotides matching TRBD2. Looked up from germline, CDR1 is MNHEY and CDR2 is SVGAGI. The CDR3 sequence is 15 residues long.

V is TRBV7-9 and J is TRBJ1-2, with 8 bases fitting TRBD1. The germline V gene encodes CDR1 SEHNR and CDR2 FQNEAQ (reference sequence). The V segment lost 5 bases and the J segment 1 base; nucleotides outside the gene matches: 3. The CDR3 is 14 residues long. CDR3 loop: CASSLGQGNYGYTF. The CDR3 coding sequence is TGTGCCAGCAGCCTCGGACAGGGTAACTATGGCTACACCTTC.

This clone was detected once. The chain couples TRBV7-2 to TRBJ2-3; 12 bases map to TRBD2. The CDR3 length is 16 residues. Germline V gene lookup returns CDR1 SGHTA and CDR2 FQGNSA. The V gene end was trimmed by 4 bases and the J gene end by 1 base; junction bases not matched to a gene: 3. CDR3 sequence reads: CASSSLAGGRTDTQYF. CDR3 sequence (DNA): TGTGCCAGCAGCTCACTAGCGGGAGGCCGCACAGATACGCAGTATTTT.

The chain links TRBV7-8 to TRBJ2-1; unclear D gene. Germline CDR1 is SGHVS and CDR2 is FQNEAQ. Trimming stripped 1 base from V and 7 bases from J, with 5 bases between. The CDR3 contains 12 residues. The CDR3 DNA reads as TGTGCCAGCAGCTTAGTGAGGAATGAGCAGTTCTTC. Encoded protein: CASSLVRNEQFF.